These 19 T cell receptor beta chains share one sample of origin, sequenced in a study of blood T cells in healthy people across ages. Then a second PCR, running about 6 to 11 cycles, was carried out with a sample-barcoded 5' primer and a J-beta primer mix. Using its own MiXCR run on the 5' RACE reads, TCRdb lists one record per CDR3 protein. The sample includes roughly 1.6 million distinct CDR3 sequences, 34% of them seen just once. The material sequenced was blood. The receptors were gathered from a woman aged 30 to 39 in good health.

For this clonotype: Because it lacks the conserved phenylalanine or tryptophan at the end, this CDR3 is likely a read error. The V call is TRBV9, the J call TRBJ2-5, with 12 bases that match TRBD2. The CDR3 extends over 18 amino acids. CDR1 is SGDLS, CDR2 YYNGEE, per germline. Unmatched junction bases numbered 8, after V lost 2 bases and J lost 0 bases. CDR3 region: CASSVKLAGGRYQETQYC. The CDR3 nucleotides read TGTGCCAGCAGCGTTAAACTAGCGGGGGGTCGGTACCAAGAGACCCAGTACTGC.

This clonotype turned up a few times. The chain uses TRBV4-1 and TRBJ2-5; D remains ambiguous. V lost 0 bases and J 0 bases, leaving 5 bases between the germline ends. Germline CDR1 and CDR2: MGHRA and YSYEKL. There are 14 residues in the CDR3. CDR3 nucleotides: TGCGCCAGCAGCCAAGACATAGACCAAGAGACCCAGTACTTC. Its translation is CASSQDIDQETQYF.

This clonotype turned up a few times. The rearrangement joins TRBV9 to TRBJ1-3, with D perhaps matching TRBD1 (5 bases). Germline V gene data show CDR1 as SGDLS and CDR2 as YYNGEE. Trimming shortened V by 3 bases and J by 5 bases, and 15 bases separated the two germline ends. The length of the CDR3 is 15 residues. The DNA for the CDR3 is TGTGCCAGCAGCGAGACAGCATCCTTAAGAAACACCATATATTTT. Translating it yields CASSETASLRNTIYF. Variable domain in full (rest from reference TRBV9 and TRBJ1-3): DSGVTQTPKHLITATGQRVTLRCSPRSGDLSVYWYQQSLDQGLQFLIQYYNGEERAKGNILERFSAQQFPDLHSELNLSSLELGDSALYFCASSETASLRNTIYFGEGSWLTVV.

The genes are TRBV30 and TRBJ1-2, with 9 bases aligning to TRBD1. CDR1 GTSNPN and CDR2 SVGIG come from the germline V gene (reference sequence). V shed 3 bases, J shed 8 bases, and the junction held 19 bases outside the gene matches. The CDR3 loop spans 17 amino acids. The CDR3: CAWRGSGTGQGLGGYTF. In DNA, the CDR3 is TGTGCCTGGAGAGGATCCGGGACGGGACAGGGACTTGGAGGCTACACCTTC.

Comment on this clonotype: A read error may account for a junction end that differs from germline. The chain couples TRBV4-2 to TRBJ2-5, with 9 positions matching TRBD1. The J call is in doubt because the DNA end fits TRBJ2-7 better. The germline V gene has CDR1 LGHNA and CDR2 YNFKEQ. The CDR3 is 14 amino acids. CDR3 in DNA: TGTGCCTGCAGGAGGACAGGGGAGGTGGACGAGCAGTACTTC. The encoded protein is CACRRTGEVDEQYF.

This clonotype has just a few counts. The chain employs TRBV7-8 and TRBJ2-7; 10 nucleotides agree with TRBD2. Germline V gives CDR1 SGHVS, CDR2 FQNEAQ. The CDR3 spans 16 residues. V lost 0 bases to trimming and J lost 7 bases; unmatched junction nucleotides: 9. The CDR3 coding sequence is TGTGCCAGCAGCTTAGCGCTAGCGGGGGCGAAGGGTGAGCAGTACTTC. It translates to CASSLALAGAKGEQYF.

J is TRBJ2-5 and V is TRBV25-1; 8 bases match TRBD1. The trim removed 7 bases at V and 5 bases at J, leaving 9 bases unmatched. The CDR3 runs to 14 residues. In germline, CDR1 is MGHDK, CDR2 SYGVNS. CDR3 sequence: CASTKTGGSETQYF. The CDR3 bases are TGTGCCAGCACCAAAACAGGGGGGAGCGAGACCCAGTACTTC.

The CDR3 region is CASGSSGYQETQYF. The DNA for the CDR3 is TGTGCTAGTGGTTCCTCAGGGTACCAAGAGACCCAGTACTTC. J is TRBJ2-5 and V is TRBV12-5; D is perhaps TRBD1 (5 bases). V lost 4 bases to trimming and J lost 0 bases, with 9 bases between them. The germline V gene has CDR1 LGHNT and CDR2 FRNRAP. The CDR3 extends over 14 amino acids.

V and J are TRBV6-5 and TRBJ2-1, with D perhaps TRBD1 or TRBD2 (9 bases each). This CDR3 is 22 amino acids long. Per the germline V gene, CDR1 is MNHEY and CDR2 is SVGAGI. Trimming took off 1 base at V and 8 bases at J, with 36 bases between the two ends. CDR3 DNA: TGTGCCAGCAGTTACTGGACAGGGGCCATCGAATCGGGACTAGCCAAAATGGATGAGCAGTTCTTC. It translates to CASSYWTGAIESGLAKMDEQFF.

This clonotype is a singleton in its sample. This may be a read error: a much more frequent sequence differs by one nucleotide. The chain links TRBV29-1 to TRBJ2-7; unclear D gene. The J call is uncertain, as TRBJ2-5 better fits the DNA end. CDR1 is SQVTM and CDR2 is ANQGSEA in the germline V gene. The CDR3 is 12 amino acids. CDR3 coding DNA: TGCAGCGTGGCCCAGCGTAGGGAGACCCAGTACTTC. It encodes CSVAQRRETQYF.

The chain recombines TRBV7-9 with TRBJ2-5; TRBD1 might be the D (6 bases). V lost 0 bases to trimming and J lost 4 bases, with 18 bases between them. The CDR3 covers 17 residues. CDR1 is SEHNR and CDR2 is FQNEAQ in the germline V gene (reference sequence). The CDR3 is CASSLAGLHLGGETQYF. The CDR3, as DNA: TGTGCCAGCAGCTTAGCTGGCCTCCATCTAGGGGGAGAGACCCAGTACTTC.

This clonotype was picked up a small number of times. This chain links TRBV7-3 with TRBJ2-5, with a possible D match to TRBD2 (6 bases). The CDR3 sequence is 13 residues long. Trimming pared 5 bases from V and 5 bases from J, leaving 12 bases between. Germline assignment: CDR1 SGHTA and CDR2 FQGTGA. The CDR3 DNA follows: TGTGCCAGCAGCCGCGGGAACTCGGAGACCCAGTACTTC. This translates into CASSRGNSETQYF.

The chain has TRBV6-2 or TRBV6-3 and TRBJ1-2; no definite D call. The germline CDR1 and CDR2 sequences are MNHEY and SVGEGT. Between the trimmed V and J ends, which lost 6 bases and 8 bases, there was a span of 7 bases. There are 10 residues in the CDR3. CDR3 coding DNA: TGTGCCAGCAGAAACCAAGGCTACACCTTC. Translation gives CASRNQGYTF.

This clonotype was counted a few times. This rearrangement joins TRBV16 to TRBJ1-1; D remains ambiguous. V lost 0 bases, J lost 1 base, and 6 bases lay in between. Germline V gene lookup returns CDR1 KGHSY and CDR2 FQNENV. CDR3 length: 14 residues. CDR3 bases: TGTGCCAGCAGCCAATCAGGCGGGAACACTGAAGCTTTCTTT. Translating gives CASSQSGGNTEAFF.

In its sample, this clonotype was seen once. V and J are TRBV6-1 and TRBJ1-2; TRBD1 is a possible D gene (6 bases). Germline V gene sequence: CDR1 MNHNS, CDR2 SASEGT. The CDR3 contains 15 residues. Deletions cut 2 bases from V and 4 bases from J, with 14 bases between. CDR3 sequence (DNA): TGTGCCAGCAGTGAACCGGGGGGGCGCGGCTATGGCTACACCTTC. It translates to CASSEPGGRGYGYTF.

The V and J genes are TRBV6-1 and TRBJ1-3, with D uncertain. The CDR3 length is 14 residues. V was shortened by 9 bases and J by 0 bases, with 12 bases between the two germline ends. Germline V gene lookup returns CDR1 MNHNS and CDR2 SASEGT. The CDR3, as DNA: TGTGCCAGTGTGCCGGGCAGCTCTGGAAACACCATATATTTT. Translation gives CASVPGSSGNTIYF.

This chain uses TRBV15 with TRBJ1-2; possible D gene TRBD1, 5 bases. The V gene's germline CDR1 is LNHNV and CDR2 YYDKDF (reference sequence). The CDR3 covers 14 residues. V was shortened by 1 base and J by 6 bases, with 12 bases between the two germline ends. The CDR3 reads CATSRGSAGNGYTF. Here the CDR3 DNA reads TGTGCCACCAGCAGAGGCTCGGCAGGGAATGGCTACACCTTC.

This clonotype has more than one count but fewer than ten. Written as DNA, the CDR3 is TGTGCCAGCAGTATTGAAGGGCGGACAGATACGCAGTATTTT. This gives the protein CASSIEGRTDTQYF. V and J are TRBV12-3 or TRBV12-4 and TRBJ2-3, with D unclear. Between the trimmed V and J ends, which lost 5 bases and 3 bases, there was a span of 12 bases. CDR3 length: 14 amino acids.

A few counts support this clonotype. This chain connects TRBV20-1 to TRBJ2-1, with a tentative D call TRBD1 (6 bases). The germline gives CDR1 DFQATT, CDR2 SNEGSKA (reference sequence). Between the trimmed V and J ends, which lost 5 bases and 3 bases, there was a span of 17 bases. The CDR3 runs to 15 residues. Here the CDR3 DNA reads TGCAGTGCTGACCCTGGACAGTTGGGCTACAATGAGCAGTTCTTC. It specifies CSADPGQLGYNEQFF.